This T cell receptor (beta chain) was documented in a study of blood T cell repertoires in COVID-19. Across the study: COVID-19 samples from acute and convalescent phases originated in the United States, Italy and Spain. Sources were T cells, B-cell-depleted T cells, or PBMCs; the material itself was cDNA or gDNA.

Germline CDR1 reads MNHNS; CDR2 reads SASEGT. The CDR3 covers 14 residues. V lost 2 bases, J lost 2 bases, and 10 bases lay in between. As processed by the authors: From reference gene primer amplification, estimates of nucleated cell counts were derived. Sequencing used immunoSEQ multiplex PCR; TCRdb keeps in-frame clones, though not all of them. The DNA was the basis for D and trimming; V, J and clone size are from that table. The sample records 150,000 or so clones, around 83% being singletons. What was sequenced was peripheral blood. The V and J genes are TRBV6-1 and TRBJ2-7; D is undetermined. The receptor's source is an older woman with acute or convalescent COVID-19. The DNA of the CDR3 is TGTGCCAGCAGTGAAATCTATGGGCCCTACGAGCAGTACTTC. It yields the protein CASSEIYGPYEQYF.